This T cell receptor beta chain was observed in a study of blood T cell repertoires in COVID-19. Details on this clone: One end of the junction does not line up with germline, which may come from a read error.

Per the original methods: Amplified reference gene primers provided the basis for estimating nucleated cell counts. Sequencing was performed with immunoSEQ multiplex PCR; in TCRdb, only in-frame clones are kept and a portion is missing. V and J calls and clone size are copied from that table; D and trimming were computed from the DNA. The data show approximately 270,000 clones, over 75% seen once. The study recruited people aged roughly 18 to 100 years across approximately 24 US areas. The CDR3 totals 15 residues. Germline lookup yields CDR1 MDHEN and CDR2 SYDVKM. This TCR came from a woman in her forties or fifties who had recovered from COVID-19. Sequenced material: PBMCs or T cells enriched from blood (not recorded which). V usage is TRBV28 and J usage is TRBJ2-7, with TRBD2 matching over 14 bases. The CDR3 is CASSSPGTSGRTLSF. The CDR3 DNA is TGTGCCAGCAGTTCCCCCGGGACTAGCGGGAGAACCCTCTCCTTC.